The entry that follows covers one TCR beta chain sequence. The antigen is undetermined. The sample's treatment: oral pan-JAK inhibitor, 5-10 mg twice daily. Individuals with alopecia areata gave both lesional scalp punch biopsies and peripheral blood for collection. The germline V gene has CDR1 MNHEY and CDR2 SVGAGI. Trimming left V 6 bases short and J 5 bases short, with 10 bases between. This CDR3 spans 13 amino acids. cDNA serving as the sequencing template came from extracted, reverse transcribed RNA. Repertoires were generated with immunoSEQ multiplex PCR, while TCRdb's copy carries only in-frame clones and drops some. The top ten hold about a sixth of the sample, which has approximately 180,000 clones, 50% to 75% seen once. This sample is part of a study of CD8+ T cells in alopecia areata. General study points: Many expanded lesional clones remained in scalp and blood on tofacitinib.

The chain employs TRBV6-5 and TRBJ2-2, with D tentatively TRBD1 (6 bases). The sequence was obtained from a human donor with alopecia areata. The material sequenced was CD4+ T cells sorted from blood, taken between weeks 55 and 65, from a patient treated with tofacitinib. In nucleotides, the CDR3 is TGTGCCAGCAGATACAGGGAAACCGGGGAGCTGTTTTTT. Protein product: CASRYRETGELFF.